This T cell receptor beta chain was found in a study of cytomegalovirus exposure and HLA in healthy donors (dated by TCRdb to the late 2010s). At the level of the whole study: An earlier analysis of approximately 640 of the donors reported 250 to 300 Gb of sequence data and more than 90 million unique TCR beta sequences from 150 million to 200 million T cells. An early release that covered about 600 HLA-typed donors contained approximately 300 gigabases of sequencing data and tens of millions of unique TCR sequences. Of the 300 to 400 genotyped donors, 65% to 90% fell in the genetic ancestry cluster associated with self-reported Caucasian donors. The study was designed to test whether signatures of past pathogen exposure could be identified by cataloging public T cell receptors. Using immunosequencing, the study profiled T cell repertoires from fewer than 850 subjects and related those repertoires to cytomegalovirus serostatus. Besides the first cohort of roughly 640 subjects, a separate validation cohort made up of 120 different subjects was used. The study combined high-throughput TCR immunosequencing, statistical association of individual TCRs with disease status, and machine learning to predict cytomegalovirus infection status. A later analysis re-analyzed previously published TCR beta repertoires from approximately 670 donors and added high-resolution HLA genotyping to study TCR occurrence patterns. In the later analysis, no new phenotypic data were used to find candidate immune exposures; instead, reliance was placed on TCR beta sequences and their occurrence across donors. In an earlier analysis of more than 550 of the donors, high-throughput TCR beta sequencing was used to judge whether each TCR beta V gene segment behaved as functional or pseudogenic. Donor age, sex, ethnicity and CMV serostatus were collected together with the repertoire data. A later genetic analysis used genome-wide SNP genotypes for about three fifths of the 666 donors, treating that subset as a discovery cohort. Every discovery cohort repertoire had been produced on one sequencing platform. HLA typing included class I and class II loci at four-digit resolution. Typing coverage varied by locus: about 620-630 donors for A, B, C, DRB1 and DQB1; 500 to 550 for DQA1; around 610 for DPA1; 450 to 480 for DPB1. Roughly 5 DR-DQ haplotypes were handled as single units for association and clustering, since linkage in the cohort was strong. On average, roughly 240,000 unique TCR beta nucleotide sequences were sequenced per donor among a few hundred genotyped donors of the cohort, with 15% to 20% of those sequences being non-productive.

Libraries were prepared through the immunoSEQ multiplex PCR assay. For the multiplex PCR, a mixture combining 60 forward primers for TCR Vbeta segments and 13 reverse primers for TCR Jbeta segments was used. Amplification of the CDR3 region of rearranged TCR beta genes was performed with a multiplex PCR assay on genomic DNA. The amplified TCR beta libraries were sequenced on the Illumina HiSeq System as 87-base-pair reads. The source study handled its data this way. A later analysis counted around 72 million unique TCR beta chains across the roughly 700 repertoires, and roughly 9.9 million of these chains were shared by at least two donors. Raw reads were error-corrected and collapsed into unique sequences with a nearest-neighbor algorithm that merged closely related sequences to remove PCR and sequencing errors. To assign V, D and J gene segments, CDR3 sequences were aligned to IMGT reference sequences. For a sequence to be retained, a match of at least six nucleotides was required to both a V gene segment and a J gene segment. A rearrangement was called productive if the CDR3 had no stop codons and remained in frame with V and J, and every other rearrangement was called non-productive. Following IMGT convention, CDR3 was defined as the stretch from the second conserved V-encoded cysteine up to the conserved J-encoded phenylalanine. Sequences without an unambiguous match to a single V gene segment were excluded from the earlier analysis of 450 to 650 of the donors. In an earlier analysis of some 590 of the donors, a V segment was called functional when productive rearrangements were above 56.7%, and segregating when the standard deviation between donors exceeded 5%. A statistical classification framework was built to diagnose cytomegalovirus status from the catalog of TCR beta chain sequences. In a later analysis, TCR nucleotide sequences were compared against IMGT/GENE-DB human TR gene sequences so that V and J genes could be assigned. In a later analysis, CDR3 sequences and most-parsimonious VDJ recombination scenarios were assigned using the TCRdist pipeline. In a later analysis, each TCR beta chain was defined by its CDR3 amino acid sequence together with its V-gene family, and reads lacking a unique V-gene family were excluded. In a later analysis, a few hundred highly shared, low-generation-probability nucleotide sequences were removed to address suspected cross-contamination and a sequencing artifact. For each public chain, a later analysis derived a clonal expansion index from normalized ranks of inferred template counts within each repertoire. A later analysis computed generation probabilities with a VDJ recombination model fitted to out-of-frame rearrangements, and checked the results against IGoR. A later analysis scored TCR-TCR, TCR-HLA and TCR-CMV co-occurrence with hypergeometric tests, applying a repertoire-size bias correction to TCR pairs. False discovery rates were estimated in a later analysis by permuting HLA or CMV assignments 20 times. In a later analysis, co-occurring TCRs were grouped with DBSCAN, and TCRdist sequence similarity was added when clustering was performed within HLA-allele-positive subsets. Repertoires with fewer than 30,000 or more than 120,000 public chains, plus five repertoires with anomalous nucleotide sharing, were excluded from co-occurrence clustering. TCRdb carries this immuneACCESS record with in-frame sequences only. Its versions omit some clonotypes, under half of them owing to an unresolved V gene in the studies checked, with the rest unexplained. V, J and clone size are those of that table, while D and trimming were read from the DNA. The sample table lists more than 95,000 clones, roughly a tenth of them with a count of one. The ten most abundant clones make up 5.5% to 7.5% of the sample.

This clone was detected a few times. This receptor's antigen is unknown. No clone much larger than this one lies a single base away; base qualities are absent. Looking up the germline V gene yields CDR1 SQVTM and CDR2 ANQGSEA. The CDR3 measures 12 amino acids from cysteine to phenylalanine. Only the CDR3 region is kept as DNA, spanning 36 bases read in frame from base 1. Trimming at the junction amounts to 6 bases on V and 11 bases on J, and the germline ends lie 19 bases apart. Results and caveats for the whole study, not just this receptor: A later analysis found that TCR association rates varied across HLA loci, with DRB1 alleles showing the most associated TCRs and HLA-C alleles the fewest. When HLA alleles, especially DR and DQ, strongly co-occurred, TCR associations were difficult to assign to individual alleles. An association between a missense DCLRE1C variant and V-gene and J-gene trimming of TCR beta chains was found in a later genetic analysis and replicated in an independent cohort. In a later analysis, HLA-associated TCR beta chains showed more clonal expansion and lower generation probabilities than non-associated chains that were equally common. Linkage disequilibrium might explain the correlated functional status among segregating V segments, but an unknown experimental factor could not be excluded. Only TCR beta chains were sequenced in this cohort, and the absence of alpha or paired-chain data limited detectable features. The classifier was reported to diagnose cytomegalovirus status with high specificity and sensitivity in both the original cohort and the validation cohort. In an earlier analysis of some 540 of the donors, most TCR beta V segments appeared in productive rearrangements about 87% or about 30% of the time, broadly matching IMGT annotations. For the cohort, immune exposure information was limited to CMV serostatus. A further reported finding was that TCR beta sequences accurately predicted the HLA-A and HLA-B alleles for most subjects in the first cohort. In vitro tests confirmed that three of the cytomegalovirus-associated TCR beta chains recognize cytomegalovirus antigens. Presence/absence analyses assumed roughly uniform sequencing depth across donors, an assumption that may not hold. The sequencing pipeline was judged likely to have produced a cluster of highly shared sequence variants as a technical artifact. The 87-base-pair reads could not distinguish some IMGT-functional V segments, including TRBV6-2 and TRBV6-3, so those segments were excluded. The authors suggested that the approach could potentially be extended to other disease states and immunological phenotypes. In a later analysis, several top co-occurrence clusters were reported to appear linked to parvovirus B19, influenza, CMV and Epstein-Barr virus. Because counts were too low, roughly 18 rarely observed V segments, including chromosome 9 orphons, were left out of the earlier analysis of 587 of the donors. According to a later genetic analysis, donors in an Asian-associated ancestry cluster had fewer N-insertions in productive TCRs than the approximately 700-donor mean. Most TCR sequences were seen in very few donors, while some public TCRs were found in many individuals. A total of 150 to 200 TCR beta chains were listed by the study as associated with cytomegalovirus. Because HLA typing was missing for some donors at each locus, association tests included only the typed subset. Most CMV-associated TCR beta chains appeared to be HLA-restricted in a later analysis, and the HLA associations seemed to be driven largely by CMV exposure. At a false discovery rate of 0.05, a later analysis linked under 20,000 TCR beta sequences to specific HLA alleles.

The cohort comprised more than 550 healthy bone marrow donors. Cohort members were all nominally healthy when sampled, although unrecorded immune exposures were likely present. The donor tested CMV seropositive and was one of the 289 seropositive cohort members. Every donor gave a peripheral blood sample, and the peripheral blood mononuclear cells from that sample were used for TCR beta sequencing. Genomic DNA extraction from the blood cell samples was performed with the Qiagen DNeasy Blood Extraction Kit. This receptor chain uses TRBV29-1 and TRBJ1-1; the D segment cannot be called with confidence. The sequenced material came from PBMCs. The TCR was taken from a man aged 40-49 years in good health and CMV-seropositive. The CDR3 is CSVNNILADAFF. The bases are TGCAGCGTCAATAATATCTTGGCGGATGCTTTCTTT.